Below, 7 T cell receptor beta chains from the same sample are listed, as sequenced in a study of post-analysis software for immune sequencing data. The antigens of these receptors remain unknown. The TCR beta cDNA libraries carried unique molecular identifiers. TCRdb recomputed calls from the PCR reads with MiXCR, one row per CDR3 protein. This table has approximately 690,000 distinct CDR3 sequences, approximately 60% appearing once. Study-wide results and limits: Patients had higher frequencies than controls of four to six TRBV segments, including TRBV5-6, TRBV5-1 and TRBV20-1.

The sequencing input was blood. The receptors were gathered from a girl aged 2 to 10 with multiple sclerosis.

This clonotype was picked up a small number of times. The rearrangement links TRBV13 to TRBJ2-7, with 8 bases that match TRBD2. This CDR3 spans 15 amino acids. V lost 5 bases and J lost 1; bases outside the gene matches: 7. Looked up from germline, CDR1 is PRHDT and CDR2 is FYEKMQ (reference sequence). The CDR3 coding sequence is TGTGCCAGCAGCCACCGACTAGCGAATTCCTACGAGCAGTACTTC. It translates to CASSHRLANSYEQYF. The whole variable domain, remainder taken from reference TRBV13 and TRBJ2-7, is AAGVIQSPRHLIKEKRETATLKCYPIPRHDTVYWYQQGPGQDPQFLISFYEKMQSDKGSIPDRFSAQQFSDYHSELNMSSLELGDSALYFCASSHRLANSYEQYFGPGTRLTVT.

The chain recombines TRBV5-1 with TRBJ2-1, with 11 nucleotides matching TRBD2. In germline, CDR1 is SGHRS, CDR2 YFSETQ. The CDR3 covers 18 residues. With V trimmed by 1 base and J by 8 bases, 14 bases remained unmatched. The CDR3 bases are TGCGCCAGCAGCTTGCGGGGTAGCGGGAGGGCAGGGAATGATGAGCAGTTCTTC. Residues: CASSLRGSGRAGNDEQFF.

The chain carries TRBV2 and TRBJ1-2, with D unresolved. CDR1 is SNHLY and CDR2 is FYNNEI in the germline V gene. V was cut by 3 bases and J by 6 bases, with 14 bases left in between. This CDR3 has 14 amino acids. The CDR3 protein is CASSDGEGWDGYTF. CDR3 nucleotide sequence: TGTGCCAGCAGTGATGGGGAGGGTTGGGATGGCTACACCTTC.

This CDR3 reads CAISELDNEQFF. The CDR3, as DNA: TGTGCCATCAGTGAGTTGGACAATGAGCAGTTCTTC. V usage is TRBV10-3 and J usage is TRBJ2-1, with unresolved D. The V and J ends lost 1 base and 5 bases respectively, with 3 bases between them. Germline V gene data show CDR1 as ENHRY and CDR2 as SYGVKD. CDR3 length equals 12 residues.

The gene calls are TRBV6-6 and TRBJ2-1; D gene unclear. The CDR3 has 14 amino acids. Trimming cost V 5 bases and J 5 bases, with 13 bases left between them. CDR1 and CDR2 from the germline V gene are MNHNY and SVGAGI (reference sequence). The CDR3 here is CASSNGQVHNEQFF. Written as DNA, the CDR3 is TGTGCCAGCAGTAATGGTCAGGTACACAATGAGCAGTTCTTC.

The sample holds a few counts of this clonotype. The chain joins TRBV7-6 to TRBJ2-5; possibly TRBD1 or TRBD2 for D (5 bases each). In germline, CDR1 is SGHVS, CDR2 FNYEAQ. The CDR3 covers 13 residues. V was pared by 6 bases and J by 3 bases, with 11 bases between. The CDR3 DNA reads as TGTGCCAGCAGTCGGGGACCGGAAGAGACCCAGTACTTC. It yields the protein CASSRGPEETQYF.

The chain joins TRBV30 to TRBJ1-2; D gene uncertain. The CDR3 has 16 amino acids. Germline V CDR1 and CDR2: GTSNPN, SVGIG (reference sequence). Trimming removed 0 bases from V and 5 bases from J, with 19 bases in between. This CDR3 is CAWSVTLGSTGYGYTF. The CDR3 nucleotides read TGTGCCTGGAGTGTGACATTGGGATCCACGGGGTATGGCTACACCTTC.